Below, 23 T cell receptor beta chains from the same sample are listed, as sequenced in a study of cytomegalovirus exposure and HLA in healthy donors (dated by TCRdb to about 2017). Libraries were prepared through the immunoSEQ multiplex PCR assay. For the multiplex PCR, a mixture combining 60 forward primers for TCR Vbeta segments and 13 reverse primers for TCR Jbeta segments was used. The clones in this table, taken by TCRdb from immuneACCESS, are in-frame only. Not every clone is retained; where verified, under half of the shortfall comes from an unresolved V gene, and the cause of the rest is unknown. The table for this sample lists approximately 180,000 clones; roughly 78% of them were counted only once. Under 15% of the sample goes to the ten largest clones. The sample consisted of PBMCs. The receptors shown here come from a woman aged 45 to 65 in good health and CMV-seropositive.

J is TRBJ1-1 and V is TRBV23-1; TRBD1 aligns across 7 bases. TRBV23-1 is flagged as an ORF with uncertain function. CDR3 length equals 17 residues. The V gene end was trimmed by 3 bases and the J gene end by 10 bases; junction bases not matched to a gene: 20. The chain's CDR3 is CASSHPKEGASVQGAFF. As DNA, the CDR3 is TGCGCCAGCAGTCACCCGAAGGAGGGGGCCTCCGTTCAGGGAGCTTTCTTT.

Turning to this clone: The junction and the germline gene differ at one end; a read error may be behind it. V is TRBV18 and J is TRBJ2-1; D might be TRBD1 (6 bases). The CDR3 loop spans 16 amino acids. Germline CDR1 reads KGHSH; CDR2 reads LQKENI. CDR3 amino acids: CASSPRGRGSFNEQFF. The CDR3, as DNA: TGTGCCAGCTCACCACGGGGCAGGGGATCCTTCAATGAGCAGTTCTTC.

CDR3 sequence (DNA): TGCGCCAGCAGCCGGACAGGGAGTGGGGAGACCCAGTACTTC. As protein: CASSRTGSGETQYF. The chain has TRBV5-1 and TRBJ2-5, with 8 positions matching TRBD1. Looked up from germline, CDR1 is SGHRS and CDR2 is YFSETQ. With 4 bases clipped from V and 5 bases from J, the junction kept 7 bases outside the gene matches. CDR3 length: 14 amino acids.

The chain uses TRBV10-3 and TRBJ1-1; a weak D match, TRBD1 (6 bases). Germline V lookup: CDR1 ENHRY, CDR2 SYGVKD. This CDR3 is built from 12 residues. Trimming took off 6 bases at V and 2 bases at J, with 7 bases between the two ends. In nucleotides, the CDR3 is TGTGCCATCAGGACAGGAAACACTGAAGCTTTCTTT. Its translation is CAIRTGNTEAFF.

The chain has TRBV18 and TRBJ1-1; D not resolved. The CDR3 runs 13 residues. Trimming removed 3 bases from V and 4 bases from J, with 9 bases in between. Per germline, CDR1 KGHSH and CDR2 LQKENI. In DNA, the CDR3 is TGTGCCAGCTCACCCTCAGGTAGCACTGAAGCTTTCTTT. Encoded protein: CASSPSGSTEAFF.

The V gene is TRBV5-4, the J gene TRBJ1-6; 9 nucleotides align to TRBD1. CDR1 and CDR2 from the germline V gene are SGHNT and YYREEE (reference sequence). CDR3 length: 15 amino acids. V was clipped by 2 bases and J by 7 bases; unmatched bases: 4. As DNA, the CDR3 is TGTGCCAGCAGCTTCCCCGACAGGGGGAATTCACCCCTCCACTTT. Its translation: CASSFPDRGNSPLHF.

The chain joins TRBV6-5 to TRBJ1-2; D is uncertain. CDR3 size: 16 residues. V lost 2 bases and J 4 bases, leaving 17 bases between the germline ends. CDR1 and CDR2 (germline): MNHEY, SVGAGI. In DNA form, the CDR3 reads TGTGCCAGCAGTTACGCCTCCGGAGGGAGATCCTATGGCTACACCTTC. Translation gives CASSYASGGRSYGYTF.

J is TRBJ2-7 and V is TRBV10-3; 8 bases match TRBD1. Per germline, CDR1 ENHRY and CDR2 SYGVKD. Trimming removed 4 bases from V and 6 bases from J; junction bases left unmatched: 2. This CDR3 spans 12 amino acids. CDR3 DNA sequence: TGTGCCATCAGTGCACAGGGGGGCGAGCAGTACTTC. Translated, it gives CAISAQGGEQYF.

This chain uses TRBV29-1 with TRBJ2-7, with a tentative D call TRBD2 (5 bases). The CDR3 sequence is 12 residues long. Trimming stripped 0 bases from V and 7 bases from J, with 10 bases between. CDR1 and CDR2 (germline): SQVTM, ANQGSEA. CDR3 residues: CSVEETGKEQYF. The CDR3 DNA is TGCAGCGTTGAAGAAACGGGAAAGGAGCAGTACTTC.

This clone was counted only a few times. The rearrangement links TRBV7-6 to TRBJ2-5, with TRBD2 matching over 7 bases. The ends lost 3 bases at V and 6 bases at J; junction bases unmatched: 10. The CDR3 spans 15 residues. Germline loops: CDR1 SGHVS, CDR2 FNYEAQ. As DNA, the CDR3 is TGTGCCAGCAGCTTGGGCGGGGGAGCCGGGCAGACCCAGTACTTC. Protein: CASSLGGGAGQTQYF.

The CDR3 coding sequence is TGCGCCAGCAGCTTGTCCGGGGGAGGTCGTGGCTACACCTTC. Translation gives CASSLSGGGRGYTF. This chain uses TRBV5-1 with TRBJ1-2; a weak D match, TRBD1 (5 bases). CDR3 length: 14 residues. Looked up from germline, CDR1 is SGHRS and CDR2 is YFSETQ. Between the trimmed V and J ends, which lost 1 base and 7 bases, there was a span of 14 bases.

The chain carries TRBV9 and TRBJ2-2; TRBD2 aligns across 13 bases. The germline V gene has CDR1 SGDLS and CDR2 YYNGEE. The J segment lost 3 bases and the V segment lost 0 bases, leaving 2 bases of the junction unmatched. CDR3 length: 17 residues. The CDR3 coding sequence is TGTGCCAGCAGCGTAGGACTAGCGGGGGGACACACCGGGGAGCTGTTTTTT. Amino acid sequence: CASSVGLAGGHTGELFF.

V is TRBV9 and J is TRBJ1-2; D gene uncertain. The germline V gene has CDR1 SGDLS and CDR2 YYNGEE. Deletions cut 0 bases from V and 5 bases from J, with 14 bases between. The CDR3 is 15 amino acids. The CDR3 nucleotides are TGTGCCAGCAGCGTAGGTCCGGGGTTGAATTATGGCTACACCTTC. Amino acid sequence: CASSVGPGLNYGYTF. Drawing the rest from reference TRBV9 and TRBJ1-2, the complete variable domain is DSGVTQTPKHLITATGQRVTLRCSPRSGDLSVYWYQQSLDQGLQFLIQYYNGEERAKGNILERFSAQQFPDLHSELNLSSLELGDSALYFCASSVGPGLNYGYTFGSGTRLTVV.

The CDR3 is CASSPLSSGGADNEQFF. The CDR3 coding sequence is TGTGCCAGCTCACCCCTGTCTAGCGGGGGGGCCGACAATGAGCAGTTCTTC. The V and J genes are TRBV18 and TRBJ2-1, with 12 bases lining up with TRBD2. CDR1 is KGHSH and CDR2 is LQKENI in the germline V gene. With V trimmed by 3 bases and J by 5 bases, 8 bases remained unmatched. The CDR3 totals 17 residues.

The gene calls are TRBV10-3 and TRBJ2-7; TRBD2 might be the D (7 bases). The CDR3 loop spans 15 amino acids. From germline, CDR1 is ENHRY and CDR2 SYGVKD. The CDR3 nucleotides are TGTGCATCTAGGGGTGAGGGGGGGGGCTCCTACGAGCAGTACTTC. This sequence encodes CASRGEGGGSYEQYF.

This clone was counted between two and nine times. The chain has TRBV5-1 and TRBJ1-3, with D tentatively TRBD1 (5 bases). With 0 bases removed from V and 4 bases from J, the gap between germline ends came to 11 bases. The germline V gene has CDR1 SGHRS and CDR2 YFSETQ. There are 15 residues in the CDR3. CDR3 coding DNA: TGCGCCAGCAGCTTGGATGGGGCATTCGGAAACACCATATATTTT. Translating it yields CASSLDGAFGNTIYF.

This chain connects TRBV10-3 to TRBJ2-6, with 7 bases that match TRBD1. Germline V gives CDR1 ENHRY, CDR2 SYGVKD. The CDR3 runs to 16 residues. J was trimmed by 0 bases and V by 10 bases; bases with no gene match: 9. The CDR3 sequence: CATADRTSSGANVLTF. The CDR3 coding sequence is TGTGCCACCGCGGACAGGACCAGCTCTGGGGCCAACGTCCTGACTTTC.

This clone was found a few times. The V call is TRBV30, the J call TRBJ2-3; D gene uncertain. Germline lookup yields CDR1 GTSNPN and CDR2 SVGIG (reference sequence). The CDR3 totals 15 residues. The V end was cut by 0 bases, the J end by 5 bases, with 15 bases between. The CDR3 DNA reads as TGTGCCTGGAGTGTCCAGTCAATTGCCCGAGATACGCAGTATTTT. Protein: CAWSVQSIARDTQYF.

The V call is TRBV7-3, the J call TRBJ2-3; D unresolved. The CDR3 runs 15 residues. From germline, CDR1 is SGHTA and CDR2 FQGTGA. V dropped 1 base and J dropped 2 bases, with 10 bases sitting between them. The CDR3 loop reads CASSLMGQDTDTQYF. The CDR3 DNA sequence: TGTGCCAGCAGCTTAATGGGCCAGGACACAGATACGCAGTATTTT.

This rearrangement joins TRBV10-3 to TRBJ2-7, with D possibly being TRBD2 (6 bases). Trimming shortened V by 2 bases and J by 5 bases, and 16 bases separated the two germline ends. Germline V gives CDR1 ENHRY, CDR2 SYGVKD. CDR3 length equals 15 residues. The CDR3 spells CAISETGDRPHEQYF. Written as DNA, the CDR3 is TGTGCCATCAGTGAGACGGGGGACCGCCCCCACGAGCAGTACTTC.

Concerning this clone itself: An end of the junction does not agree with germline; a read error may underlie this. The genes are TRBV6-1 and TRBJ1-2; maybe TRBD1 (6 bases). Germline loops: CDR1 MNHNS, CDR2 SASEGT. The CDR3 sequence is 12 residues long. In DNA form, the CDR3 reads TGTGCCTCCTCTAGGGGGAGGGATGGCTGCACCTTC. It specifies CASSRGRDGCTF.

The chain combines TRBV19 with TRBJ1-2; unclear D gene. The V and J ends lost 7 bases and 3 bases respectively, with 9 bases between them. The length of the CDR3 is 12 residues. CDR1 LNHDA and CDR2 SQIVND come from the germline V gene (reference sequence). The CDR3 is CASKREHYGYTF. The DNA for the CDR3 is TGTGCCAGTAAGAGAGAGCACTATGGCTACACCTTC.

This rearrangement joins TRBV6-1 to TRBJ1-4; possibly TRBD1 for D (5 bases). Trimming left V 10 bases short and J 5 bases short, with 8 bases between. The CDR3 totals 11 residues. Germline loops: CDR1 MNHNS, CDR2 SASEGT. The CDR3 bases are TGTGCCACCGACAGAAATGAAAAACTGTTTTTT. It encodes CATDRNEKLFF.